Shown below are 18 T cell receptor beta chains from a single sample sequenced in a study of molecular identifiers for immune sequencing clone quantification. TCRdb fed the PCR reads into MiXCR, producing one record per CDR3 protein. The sample has around 460,000 distinct CDR3 sequences, roughly 26% seen once. Sequenced material: naive CD8+ T cells from blood, with Jurkat cell RNA spiked in. Subset noted: FACS-sorted CD8+CD4-CCR7+CD45RA+ naive T cells. These receptors were taken from a human donor in good health. Some libraries in this study had Jurkat cell RNA spiked in.

CDR3 region: CASSQGVNSAGNTIYF. The DNA of the CDR3 is TGCGCCAGCAGCCAAGGGGTAAATAGCGCTGGAAACACCATATATTTT. The V and J genes are TRBV4-3 and TRBJ1-3, with D hard to call. Germline V gene data show CDR1 as LGHNA and CDR2 as YSLEER. The CDR3 consists of 16 residues. Deletions cut 1 base from V and 2 bases from J, with 12 bases between.

The rearrangement uses TRBV4-3 and TRBJ2-5; D not certain. The V end lost 1 base, the J end lost 5 bases, and 8 bases lay between the germline ends. Germline V CDR1 and CDR2: LGHNA, YSLEER. The CDR3 covers 13 residues. The CDR3 nucleotides read TGCGCCAGCAGCCAAGTATTAGGCGAGACCCAGTACTTC. Residues: CASSQVLGETQYF.

This clonotype was picked up one time. At one end, the junction sequence differs from germline, possibly due to a read error. The rearrangement joins TRBV7-9 to TRBJ1-6; tentative D call: TRBD1 (5 bases). Germline V gene sequence: CDR1 SEHNR, CDR2 FQNEAQ (reference sequence). The CDR3 has 17 residues. The CDR3 sequence: CASSSDTGRSYNPPLHF. Written as DNA, the CDR3 is TGTGCCAGCAGCTCGGACACTGGGCGGTCCTATAATCCACCCCTCCACTTT.

The gene calls are TRBV12-3 or TRBV12-4 and TRBJ2-5, with a possible D match to TRBD1 (5 bases). CDR3 size: 15 residues. The germline V and J ends were trimmed by 7 bases and 2 bases, with 17 bases remaining between them. The CDR3 reads CASKEDSDPQETQYF. CDR3 sequence (DNA): TGTGCCAGCAAAGAAGACAGCGACCCACAAGAGACCCAGTACTTC.

A note on this clonotype: The junction differs from germline at one of its ends, possibly a read error. J is TRBJ2-2 and V is TRBV15, with TRBD2 as a possible D gene (5 bases). Germline V CDR1 and CDR2: LNHNV, YYDKDF (reference sequence). The CDR3 spans 14 residues. The CDR3 DNA reads as TGTGCCACCAGCAGAGATAGAGGGAACGGGGAGCTGCTTTTT. Its translation is CATSRDRGNGELLF. Full variable domain (outside the CDR3, taken from reference TRBV15 and TRBJ2-2): DAMVIQNPRYQVTQFGKPVTLSCSQTLNHNVMYWYQQKSSQAPKLLFHYYDKDFNNEADTPDNFQSRRPNTSFCFLDIRSPGLGDTAMYLCATSRDRGNGELLFGEGSRLTVL.

The chain uses TRBV29-1 and TRBJ2-1; TRBD1 might be the D (5 bases). Between the trimmed V and J ends, which lost 6 bases and 0 bases, there was a span of 15 bases. The CDR3 is made up of 15 amino acids. The germline gives CDR1 SQVTM, CDR2 ANQGSEA. DNA for the CDR3: TGCAGCGTGGCAGGGCTACCCAGCTCCTACAATGAGCAGTTCTTC. This encodes CSVAGLPSSYNEQFF.

The chain is built from TRBV13 and TRBJ2-5; 13 bases map to TRBD2. The CDR3 runs 15 residues. Germline lookup yields CDR1 PRHDT and CDR2 FYEKMQ (reference sequence). V dropped 3 bases and J dropped 4; count of bases not matched to a gene: 2. CDR3 DNA: TGTGCCAGCAGCTTCGGACTAGCGGGAGTAGAGACCCAGTACTTC. It encodes CASSFGLAGVETQYF.

This clonotype was detected only a few times. The chain uses TRBV4-3 and TRBJ2-2; TRBD1 aligns across 7 bases. Germline V lookup: CDR1 LGHNA, CDR2 YSLEER. CDR3 length equals 16 residues. J gave up 4 bases and V 5 bases, and 10 bases lay outside the gene matches. The CDR3 here is CASSRQGRMTTGELFF. DNA for the CDR3: TGCGCCAGCAGCAGACAGGGTAGAATGACCACCGGGGAGCTGTTTTTT.

Turning to this clonotype: One junction end disagrees with the germline gene, perhaps due to a read error. The chain has TRBV4-3 and TRBJ2-3; D not certain. CDR1 LGHNA and CDR2 YSLEER come from the germline V gene. The CDR3 length is 13 residues. The CDR3 region has the DNA TGCGCCAGCAGCCAAGACGGTTCAGATAAGCAGTATTTT. Translated, it gives CASSQDGSDKQYF.

The table lists this clonotype with many counts. The V and J genes are TRBV7-2 and TRBJ1-1, with 8 bases aligning to TRBD1. The CDR3 loop spans 11 amino acids. Germline V gene sequence: CDR1 SGHTA, CDR2 FQGNSA. Losses at the gene ends were 5 bases for V and 12 bases for J; bases not matched to a gene: 5. CDR3 DNA: TGTGCCAGCAGCACCGGACAGGGCCCTTTCTTT. As protein: CASSTGQGPFF.

This chain uses TRBV7-9 with TRBJ2-1, with D uncertain. CDR3 length equals 13 residues. CDR1 and CDR2 (germline): SEHNR, FQNEAQ (reference sequence). V was cut by 8 bases and J by 4 bases, with 12 bases left in between. CDR3 sequence reads: CASLLQNYNEQFF. The CDR3 DNA follows: TGTGCCAGCTTACTACAGAATTACAATGAGCAGTTCTTC.

A note on this clonotype: Here the CDR3 omits its conserved ending phenylalanine or tryptophan, so a read error is the likely source. This sequence joins TRBV5-3 and TRBJ2-3, with 11 bases identical to TRBD2. TRBV5-3 is flagged as an ORF with uncertain function. The length of the CDR3 is 15 residues. Germline trimming cut 8 bases from V and 3 bases from J; bases unmatched to any gene: 8. CDR3 in DNA: TGTGCCAGCAGCCAACTAGCGGGAGATACAGATACGCAGTATCTT. It translates to CASSQLAGDTDTQYL.

The gene calls are TRBV7-6 and TRBJ2-3; D is unresolved. CDR3 length equals 18 residues. Trimming took off 3 bases at V and 0 bases at J, with 19 bases between the two ends. The V gene's germline CDR1 is SGHVS and CDR2 FNYEAQ. CDR3 bases: TGTGCCAGCAGCTTGCAACCTACCGTCCCCGCTAGCACAGATACGCAGTATTTT. Amino acid sequence: CASSLQPTVPASTDTQYF.

On this clonotype itself: A read error is possible here, since a much larger clone lies one base away. The chain combines TRBV29-1 with TRBJ2-2; 8 bases match TRBD2. V lost 3 bases, J lost 3 bases, and 12 bases stayed unmatched. This CDR3 has 17 residues. Germline V gives CDR1 SQVTM, CDR2 ANQGSEA. In nucleotides, the CDR3 is TGCAGCGTTGAGTGGGGGACTGGCGGGAGGTACACCGGGGAGCTGTTTTTT. This encodes CSVEWGTGGRYTGELFF.

V usage is TRBV29-1 and J usage is TRBJ2-1, with 7 bases matching TRBD1. V was pared by 4 bases and J by 4 bases, with 10 bases of the junction left unmatched. Looked up from germline, CDR1 is SQVTM and CDR2 is ANQGSEA. This CDR3 has 15 amino acids. This chain's CDR3 is CSVVVGQSLYNEQFF. CDR3 bases: TGCAGCGTTGTAGTGGGACAGTCCCTTTACAATGAGCAGTTCTTC.

About this clonotype itself: A read error is possible here, since a much larger clone lies one base away. The gene calls are TRBV6-2 or TRBV6-3 and TRBJ2-2; D is possibly TRBD1 (7 bases). V gave up 6 bases and J gave up 4 bases, with 12 bases separating them. In germline, CDR1 is MNHEY, CDR2 SVGEGT. This CDR3 is 14 amino acids long. The CDR3 loop is CASRRDSRTGELFF. CDR3 in DNA: TGTGCCAGCAGGCGGGACAGCCGCACCGGGGAGCTGTTTTTT.

This chain joins TRBV6-2 or TRBV6-3 and TRBJ2-3, with TRBD1 matching 9 bases. This CDR3 region has 15 residues. V lost 7 bases to trimming and J lost 6 bases; unmatched junction nucleotides: 11. Germline V gives CDR1 MNHEY, CDR2 SVGEGT. CDR3 DNA: TGTGCCAGCAACGTTACGGGACAGGGTTGGGATACGCAGTATTTT. Translating gives CASNVTGQGWDTQYF.

This clonotype was observed a handful of times. The V and J genes are TRBV9 and TRBJ1-4, with unresolved D. The germline V and J ends were trimmed by 3 bases and 6 bases, with 15 bases remaining between them. Per germline, CDR1 SGDLS and CDR2 YYNGEE. The CDR3 runs 15 residues. The CDR3 DNA is TGTGCCAGCAGCGGGGCCGAGGAGGTGGATGAAAAACTGTTTTTT. This codes for CASSGAEEVDEKLFF.